This T cell receptor beta chain was profiled in a study of blood T cells in healthy people across ages. At the level of the study: Researchers report that template switching captured about one barcoded beta molecule per two T cells. Regarding the study as a whole: Underestimates were what the diversity estimates from one million T cells were considered to be.

A second PCR, run for about 7 to 11 cycles, used a sample-barcoded 5' primer plus a J-beta primer mix. Through a template-switch adaptor with 12 random nucleotides, each cDNA molecule received a tag. TCRdb reanalysed the 5' RACE reads using MiXCR and keeps one entry per CDR3 protein. The table has 500,000 to 600,000 distinct CDR3 sequences, roughly 28% seen once; the top ten hold roughly 18%. Trimming pared 2 bases from V and 5 bases from J, leaving 12 bases between. Germline V gives CDR1 SQVTM, CDR2 ANQGSEA. The CDR3 totals 13 residues. The sample providers were healthy Caucasian people from Russia, aged about 6 to 95. As regards this clonotype: As yet, its antigen is unknown.

Source material: blood. The sequence came from a woman in her sixties or seventies in good health. The chain couples TRBV29-1 to TRBJ1-1, with a tentative D call TRBD1 (6 bases). The CDR3 region is CSVESQGDTEAFF. DNA of the CDR3: TGCAGCGTTGAATCACAGGGTGATACTGAAGCTTTCTTT.